The rows below give T cell receptor beta chains drawn from one sample of a study of CD8+CD57+ T cells in acquired aplastic anemia. TCRdb re-derived calls from the reads in MiXCR, one entry per CDR3 protein. The table lists roughly 200,000 distinct CDR3 sequences, about 60% of them singletons, with about 39% in the top ten. The sequenced material came from sorted CD4+, CD8+, or CD8+CD57+ T cells (not recorded which) from PBMCs. These receptors originate from a human donor with aplastic anemia. The CDR3 runs from the conserved cysteine through the conserved F or W. Fields, in order: clone size, V gene, J gene, D gene, CDR3 protein, CDR3 DNA. A D gene is named only where the DNA matches it firmly. The size field is filled for only some rows; it gives once, few, many or a size class.

abundance: .
v_gene: TRBV6-6
j_gene: TRBJ2-4
d_gene: .
CDR3aa: CASRDLEDRAKNIQYF
CDR3nt: TGTGCCAGCAGGGATCTTGAGGACAGAGCCAAAAACATTCAGTACTTC

abundance: .
v_gene: TRBV7-2
j_gene: TRBJ2-7
d_gene: TRBD2
CDR3aa: CASSSGTSAYEQYF
CDR3nt: TGTGCCAGCAGCTCTGGGACTAGCGCTTACGAGCAGTACTTC

abundance: few
v_gene: TRBV6-1
j_gene: TRBJ2-7
d_gene: TRBD1
CDR3aa: CASRAGTGTLIEQYF
CDR3nt: TGTGCCAGCAGGGCTGGGACAGGGACCCTCATCGAGCAGTACTTC

abundance: many
v_gene: TRBV2
j_gene: TRBJ1-3
d_gene: .
CDR3aa: CASPRVGNTIYF
CDR3nt: TGTGCCAGCCCCAGGGTTGGAAACACCATATATTTT

abundance: .
v_gene: TRBV20-1
j_gene: TRBJ1-2
d_gene: .
CDR3aa: CSAPLKGLGGYTF
CDR3nt: TGCAGTGCCCCTCTGAAGGGACTCGGGGGCTACACCTTC

abundance: many
v_gene: TRBV7-9
j_gene: TRBJ2-7
d_gene: .
CDR3aa: CASSLGEYEQYF
CDR3nt: TGTGCCAGCAGCTTAGGAGAATACGAGCAGTACTTC

abundance: .
v_gene: TRBV7-2
j_gene: TRBJ2-7
d_gene: TRBD2
CDR3aa: CASSSGTSLGEQYF
CDR3nt: TGTGCCAGCAGCTCGGGGACTAGTCTCGGCGAGCAGTACTTC

abundance: once
v_gene: TRBV20-1
j_gene: TRBJ1-2
d_gene: .
CDR3aa: CSAVQGLNYGYTF
CDR3nt: TGCAGTGCTGTACAGGGATTGAACTATGGCTACACCTTC

abundance: .
v_gene: TRBV7-2
j_gene: TRBJ1-6
d_gene: .
CDR3aa: CASSPGIILHF
CDR3nt: TGTGCCAGCAGCCCCGGGATTATCCTCCACTTT

abundance: once
v_gene: TRBV7-9
j_gene: TRBJ1-6
d_gene: .
CDR3aa: CASSLGLESPLHF
CDR3nt: TGTGCCAGCAGCTTAGGACTTGAGTCACCCCTCCACTTT

abundance: few
v_gene: TRBV20-1
j_gene: TRBJ1-6
d_gene: .
CDR3aa: CSASRINSPLHF
CDR3nt: TGCAGTGCTTCGCGCATCAATTCACCCCTCCACTTT

abundance: .
v_gene: TRBV7-3
j_gene: TRBJ1-6
d_gene: TRBD1
CDR3aa: CAISPGQGLPLHF
CDR3nt: TGTGCCATCAGCCCGGGACAGGGTCTCCCCCTCCACTTT

abundance: .
v_gene: TRBV7-8
j_gene: TRBJ1-2
d_gene: .
CDR3aa: CASSLGGLDTF
CDR3nt: TGTGCCAGCAGCTTAGGTGGCTTGGACACCTTC

abundance: .
v_gene: TRBV6-1
j_gene: TRBJ1-5
d_gene: .
CDR3aa: CASSGLDSLSGNQPQHF
CDR3nt: TGTGCCAGCAGTGGCCTGGACAGCTTGTCGGGCAATCAGCCCCAGCATTTT

abundance: few
v_gene: TRBV5-1
j_gene: TRBJ2-2
d_gene: .
CDR3aa: CASSLFVGELFF
CDR3nt: TGCGCCAGCAGCTTGTTTGTCGGGGAGCTGTTTTTT